The clone carrying this T cell receptor beta chain occurred a few times. Its antigen is unidentified. The source of the sample is a study of T cells in Graves' hyperthyroidism and ophthalmopathy. Study observations and caveats: Most thyroid clonotypes expanded above 0.001 appeared in blood too.

The CDR3 extends over 18 amino acids. V lost 0 bases, J lost 1 base, and 3 bases stayed unmatched. From germline, CDR1 is MGHRA and CDR2 YSYEKL. Diagnostic decisions used clinical symptoms, serum thyroxine and TRAb, thyroid ultrasound and orbital computed tomography. RNA transcripts gave rise to amplified TCR beta CDR3 regions. HTBI primers were employed in a first-round RT-PCR of the TCR CDR3. TCRdb recomputed calls from the multiplex PCR reads with MiXCR, one row per CDR3 protein. The top ten clones hold approximately 29% of a sample with approximately 400,000 distinct CDR3 sequences, around 15% of them seen once.

Sequenced material: blood. The V call is TRBV4-1, the J call TRBJ2-7, with 16 bases matching TRBD2. This receptor was obtained from a man aged 45-65 years with Graves' ophthalmopathy. CDR3 DNA: TGCGCCAGCAGCCAAGAGGGGGGACTAGCGGGAGGGTCCTACGAGCAGTACTTC. Its protein product is CASSQEGGLAGGSYEQYF.